These T cell receptor beta chains were read from a single sample in a study of identical twins. TCRdb itself ran the 5' RACE reads through MiXCR, one entry per CDR3 protein. The table shows 1.5 million to 2 million distinct CDR3 sequences, with less than 35% occurring only once. Sequencing was carried out using cord blood. Every receptor here comes from a newborn girl in good health. CDR3s include the opening cysteine and the closing phenylalanine or tryptophan. The D gene is left open where the match is weak. Clone size is given for some rows only: seen once, a few or many times, or a class if the clone is expanded.

TGTGCCAGCTGGGACAGCCTAAATTCACCCCTCCACTTT | CASWDSLNSPLHF | TRBV2 | . | TRBJ1-6 | TRBD1
TGTGCCAGCAGTGAGGGACAGGACCGCCGCTACGAGCAGTACTTC | CASSEGQDRRYEQYF | TRBV2 | few | TRBJ2-7 | TRBD1
TGTACCAGCAGCAAAGTAGTGGGAGGGGACCAAGGGTCTGAAGCTTTCTTT | CTSSKVVGGDQGSEAFF | TRBV21-1 | . | TRBJ1-1 | .
TGTGCCAGCAGCCCCGGTTGGGTGGGGTCGGGCACTGAAGCTTTCTTT | CASSPGWVGSGTEAFF | TRBV7-9 | . | TRBJ1-1 | .
TGTGCCAGCAGTAACTCGCCTAGCGGGGGAAAACGCTCCTACGAGCAGTACTTC | CASSNSPSGGKRSYEQYF | TRBV6-6 | few | TRBJ2-7 | TRBD2
TGTGCCAGCAGCAAAAAAGGCTCCTATGGCTACACCTTC | CASSKKGSYGYTF | TRBV11-2 | . | TRBJ1-2 | .
TGTGCCAGCAGTTTGCAGGGGGCTCAATACGAGCAGTACTTC | CASSLQGAQYEQYF | TRBV27 | few | TRBJ2-7 | TRBD1
TGTGCCAGCCAATTACTAGGAGTGAACACTGAAGCTTTCTTT | CASQLLGVNTEAFF | TRBV6-1 | few | TRBJ1-1 | .
TGTGCTAGTGGTTTGAGTAGCGGGAGTGACAATGAGCAGTTCTTC | CASGLSSGSDNEQFF | TRBV12-5 | . | TRBJ2-1 | TRBD2
TGTGCCAGCAGTGCTGGACAGGCGAACACTGAAGCTTTCTTT | CASSAGQANTEAFF | TRBV28 | many | TRBJ1-1 | TRBD1
TGCAGTGAAAGGTCTAAGTACGAGCAGTACTTC | CSERSKYEQYF | TRBV20-1 | few | TRBJ2-7 | .
TGTGCCAGCAGCTTGGCCCCAAGGGGCACTGAAGCTTTCTTT | CASSLAPRGTEAFF | TRBV7-6 | few | TRBJ1-1 | .
TGTGCCAGCAGTTTTTCAGGGTACGAAAAGGACGAGCAGTACTTC | CASSFSGYEKDEQYF | TRBV28 | . | TRBJ2-7 | .
TGTGCCAGCAGTGGGCTGGTCCGGAACACTGAAGCTTTCTTT | CASSGLVRNTEAFF | TRBV6-1 | . | TRBJ1-1 | .
TGTGCCAGCAGCCTTAGCTATAGCTCCTACAATGAGCAGTACTTC | CASSLSYSSYNEQYF | TRBV7-8 | . | TRBJ2-7 | .
TGTGCCACCAGTGATTTGCACAGGACAGGGGCCTACGAGCAGTACTTC | CATSDLHRTGAYEQYF | TRBV24-1 | . | TRBJ2-7 | TRBD1
TGTGCCAGCAGCTCGGGGCATATAGGGCTCTACAATGAGCAGTTCTTC | CASSSGHIGLYNEQFF | TRBV11-2 | once | TRBJ2-1 | .
TGCAGTGCTAGTCTCGGGGGAAGTAGCACCGGGGAGCTGTTTTTT | CSASLGGSSTGELFF | TRBV20-1 | . | TRBJ2-2 | .
TGCAGTGCTAGTAAGGTGGAGGGAGTGGCAGATACGCAGTATTTT | CSASKVEGVADTQYF | TRBV20-1 | . | TRBJ2-3 | .
TGCGCCAGCAGCTTCCGGGACAGTAGCACAGATACGCAGTATTTT | CASSFRDSSTDTQYF | TRBV5-1 | many | TRBJ2-3 | TRBD1
TGTGCCAGCAACCGGGTCGGGAATGAAAAACTGTTTTTT | CASNRVGNEKLFF | TRBV6-1 | few | TRBJ1-4 | .
TGTGCCAGCAGCCATCCGGGACGTCAAGAGACCCAGTACTTC | CASSHPGRQETQYF | TRBV11-2 | . | TRBJ2-5 | .
TGTGCCAGCAGCAAAGAGAAACAGGGCGAAGAGACCCAGTACTTC | CASSKEKQGEETQYF | TRBV21-1 | . | TRBJ2-5 | .
TGTGCCAGCAGTCCCACCTCTTCTGGGTTTCCAGATACGCAGTATTTT | CASSPTSSGFPDTQYF | TRBV27 | many | TRBJ2-3 | .
TGCAGTGCCCTCTTATCGAATGAGCAGTTCTTC | CSALLSNEQFF | TRBV20-1 | few | TRBJ2-1 | .
TGTGCCAGCGCCAGACTGGCGGGATCCTTTGGTACGCAGTATTTT | CASARLAGSFGTQYF | TRBV27 | . | TRBJ2-3 | .
TGCGCCAGCAGCTTTAGGACAGGAAACGGCTACACCTTC | CASSFRTGNGYTF | TRBV5-1 | . | TRBJ1-2 | TRBD1
TGTGCCAGCAGCAAAGCTCCTCGGGACAGGGAAAGAACCTCCGGCTACACCTTC | CASSKAPRDRERTSGYTF | TRBV21-1 | few | TRBJ1-2 | .
TGTGCCAGTGGGCTGGGGCGGTATGGGCAGTTCTTC | CASGLGRYGQFF | TRBV19 | . | TRBJ2-1 | .
TGTGCCAGCAGCTTAGGAGGGCTATTTAACTATGGCTACACCTTC | CASSLGGLFNYGYTF | TRBV7-2 | many | TRBJ1-2 | .
TGCAGCGCCGGACTATCTAGCACAGATACGCAGTATTTT | CSAGLSSTDTQYF | TRBV29-1 | many | TRBJ2-3 | .
TGTGCCAGCGGGGCTAACTACGAGCAGTACTTC | CASGANYEQYF | TRBV12-3/TRBV12-4 | few | TRBJ2-7 | .
TGTGCCAGCAGTGATGGGCTCGTACGGTACGAGCAGTACTTC | CASSDGLVRYEQYF | TRBV2 | many | TRBJ2-7 | .
TGTGCCAGCAGCTTAGTTATCGGACAGGCAGATACGCAGTATTTT | CASSLVIGQADTQYF | TRBV7-9 | few | TRBJ2-3 | TRBD1
TGTGCCAGCTCACTTTTATCCAACGTCCTGACTTTC | CASSLLSNVLTF | TRBV18 | . | TRBJ2-6 | .
TGTGCCAGCAAAGCTAGGGTGTGGAACACCGGGGAGCTGTTTTTT | CASKARVWNTGELFF | TRBV27 | . | TRBJ2-2 | .
TGCAGCGTGACAGGGTGGACCGGGGAGCTGTTTTTT | CSVTGWTGELFF | TRBV29-1 | . | TRBJ2-2 | TRBD1
TGTGCCAGCAGCTCACTCAGGGATCCTTCTGAAAAACTGTTTTTT | CASSSLRDPSEKLFF | TRBV7-9 | . | TRBJ1-4 | .
TGTGCCTGCAGTTACTCGAGGTACTACGAGCAGTACTTC | CACSYSRYYEQYF | TRBV6-5 | . | TRBJ2-7 | .
TGTGCCAGCAGCTTAGCGCGGAGACTAGAAGGTTATGGAGATACGCAGTATTTT | CASSLARRLEGYGDTQYF | TRBV7-2 | . | TRBJ2-3 | .
TGTGCCAGCAGGTCTCCCTCCTACAATGAGCAGTTCTTC | CASRSPSYNEQFF | TRBV7-2 | . | TRBJ2-1 | .
TGTGCCAGCAGTTTATACGCCGGATACGAGCAGTACTTC | CASSLYAGYEQYF | TRBV28 | many | TRBJ2-7 | .
TGCAGCGTTGGGCCATTTAATGAGCAGTTCTTC | CSVGPFNEQFF | TRBV29-1 | . | TRBJ2-1 | .
TGCGCCAGCAGCCAAGTGGGGGCGGCTTTCTTT | CASSQVGAAFF | TRBV4-1 | . | TRBJ1-1 | .
TGCGCCAGCAGTCCCCGATCGTTTAATGAAAAACTGTTTTTT | CASSPRSFNEKLFF | TRBV10-2 | . | TRBJ1-4 | .
TGTGCCAGCAGCACCGGGCCCGATACGCAGTATTTT | CASSTGPDTQYF | TRBV11-3 | . | TRBJ2-3 | .
TGCGCCAGCAGCTCTAGCGGGGTCTCAGATACGCAGTATTTT | CASSSSGVSDTQYF | TRBV5-1 | . | TRBJ2-3 | TRBD2
TGTGCCAGCAGTTTATCCGCGGGAGGGCTCTCCTACAATGAGCAGTTCTTC | CASSLSAGGLSYNEQFF | TRBV12-3/TRBV12-4 | . | TRBJ2-1 | TRBD2
TGTGCCAGCTCACAGGAATACTATGGCTACACCTTC | CASSQEYYGYTF | TRBV18 | few | TRBJ1-2 | .
TGCGCCAGCAGCGCCACGGGAGCGCGCAATGAGCAGTACTTC | CASSATGARNEQYF | TRBV5-1 | few | TRBJ2-5 | .
TGTGCCAGCAGCTTAGGCGGTAGCAGGGGCACCGGGGAGCTGTTTTTT | CASSLGGSRGTGELFF | TRBV7-9 | . | TRBJ2-2 | .
TGTGCCAGCAGTTTAGGGCCGGGACTAGCGGGAGTTGGTGAGCAGTTCTTC | CASSLGPGLAGVGEQFF | TRBV28 | few | TRBJ2-1 | TRBD2
TGCGCCAGCAGCTTGGAAGTCAGGGGCGACGAGCAGTACTTC | CASSLEVRGDEQYF | TRBV5-1 | . | TRBJ2-7 | .